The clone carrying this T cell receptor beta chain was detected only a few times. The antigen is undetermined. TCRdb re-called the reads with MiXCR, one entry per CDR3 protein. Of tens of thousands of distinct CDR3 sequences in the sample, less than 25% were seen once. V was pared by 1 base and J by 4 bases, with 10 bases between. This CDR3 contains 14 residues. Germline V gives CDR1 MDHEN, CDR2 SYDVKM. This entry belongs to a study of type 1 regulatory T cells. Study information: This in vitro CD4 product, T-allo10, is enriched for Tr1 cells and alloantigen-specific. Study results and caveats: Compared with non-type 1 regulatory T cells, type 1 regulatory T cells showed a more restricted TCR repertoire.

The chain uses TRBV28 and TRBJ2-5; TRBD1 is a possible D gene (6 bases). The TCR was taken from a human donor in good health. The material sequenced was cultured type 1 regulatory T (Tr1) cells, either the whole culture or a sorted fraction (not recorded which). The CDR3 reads CASSLYRVPETQYF. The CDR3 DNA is TGTGCCAGCAGTTTATACAGGGTCCCAGAGACCCAGTACTTC. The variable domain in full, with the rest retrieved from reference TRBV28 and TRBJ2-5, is DVKVTQSSRYLVKRTGEKVFLECVQDMDHENMFWYRQDPGLGLRLIYFSYDVKMKEKGDIPEGYSVSREKKERFSLILESASTNQTSMYLCASSLYRVPETQYFGPGTRLLVL.